This passage covers 27 T cell receptor beta chains from one sample sequenced in a study of blood T cell repertoires in COVID-19 (dated by TCRdb to about 2020). Preparation of the library involved the immunoSEQ multiplex PCR assay. The immuneACCESS repertoire file appears here via TCRdb, limited to in-frame rearrangements. These files lack a portion of the clones; in checked studies, under half of the deficit traces to unresolved V genes, and the cause of the others is not known. Across this sample there are 200,000 to 250,000 clones, with around 90% seen only once. Of the sample, over 0.95% falls within the top ten clones. What was sequenced was PBMCs or T cells enriched from blood (not recorded which). The receptors stem from a man between 25 and 39 years old who had recovered from COVID-19.

The CDR3 loop reads CASSPGTGDLEQYF. The CDR3 coding sequence is TGTGCCAGCAGCCCCGGGACAGGGGACCTCGAGCAGTACTTC. The chain uses TRBV7-9 and TRBJ2-7, with 10 bases matching TRBD1. The CDR3 length is 14 residues. V dropped 5 bases and J dropped 6; count of bases not matched to a gene: 7. Germline CDR1 and CDR2: SEHNR and FQNEAQ (reference sequence).

The chain couples TRBV5-1 to TRBJ2-1, with 12 positions matching TRBD2. Per germline, CDR1 SGHRS and CDR2 YFSETQ. Trimming cost V 4 bases and J 5 bases; bases outside gene matches: 16. The CDR3 extends over 19 amino acids. The CDR3 here is CASSPTRRLAGGPHNEQFF. In DNA, the CDR3 is TGCGCCAGCAGCCCTACAAGGAGGCTAGCGGGAGGGCCACACAATGAGCAGTTCTTC.

The rearrangement uses TRBV5-6 and TRBJ2-3; D is unclear. The CDR3 extends over 15 amino acids. Germline assignment: CDR1 SGHDT and CDR2 YYEEEE. V was pared by 0 bases and J by 1 base, with 9 bases between. The CDR3 coding sequence is TGTGCCAGCAGCTTGGCCCACCGGGGCACAGATACGCAGTATTTT. Protein: CASSLAHRGTDTQYF.

This clone was counted once. The rearrangement links TRBV15 to TRBJ2-7, with unresolved D. CDR3 length equals 12 residues. Germline values: CDR1 LNHNV, CDR2 YYDKDF (reference sequence). Between the trimmed V and J ends, which lost 6 bases and 3 bases, there was a span of 9 bases. The CDR3 sequence: CATSYSGYEQYF. The CDR3 nucleotides are TGTGCCACCAGTTACTCGGGCTACGAGCAGTACTTC. The whole variable domain, filled in from reference TRBV15 and TRBJ2-7, reads DAMVIQNPRYQVTQFGKPVTLSCSQTLNHNVMYWYQQKSSQAPKLLFHYYDKDFNNEADTPDNFQSRRPNTSFCFLDIRSPGLGDTAMYLCATSYSGYEQYFGPGTRLTVT.

CDR3 sequence reads: CASSQSTGNTEAFF. CDR3 nucleotide sequence: TGTGCCAGCAGCCAATCAACAGGAAACACTGAAGCTTTCTTT. This sequence joins TRBV27 and TRBJ1-1; D is perhaps TRBD1 (5 bases). The V gene lost 6 bases and the J gene lost 2 bases, with 13 bases spanning the gap. The CDR3 loop spans 14 amino acids. Germline CDR1 and CDR2: MNHEY and SMNVEV (reference sequence).

The genes are TRBV2 and TRBJ1-1, with 9 bases aligning to TRBD1. Germline lookup yields CDR1 SNHLY and CDR2 FYNNEI. The CDR3 extends over 15 amino acids. V dropped 7 bases and J dropped 4; count of bases not matched to a gene: 10. The CDR3 sequence is CASNVRTGVGTEAFF. The CDR3 coding sequence is TGTGCCAGCAACGTCCGGACAGGGGTAGGCACTGAAGCTTTCTTT.

The sample holds one count of this clone. The J gene is TRBJ1-1, the V gene TRBV5-1; tentatively, D is TRBD1 (6 bases). The V gene's germline CDR1 is SGHRS and CDR2 YFSETQ. The CDR3 contains 14 residues. V was trimmed by 4 bases and J by 0 bases, leaving 10 bases between them. Here the CDR3 DNA reads TGCGCCAGCAGCGAGGACAGTATGAACACTGAAGCTTTCTTT. Translated: CASSEDSMNTEAFF. Filled out from reference TRBV5-1 and TRBJ1-1, the complete variable domain reads KAGVTQTPRYLIKTRGQQVTLSCSPISGHRSVSWYQQTPGQGLQFLFEYFSETQRNKGNFPGRFSGRQFSNSRSEMNVSTLELGDSALYLCASSEDSMNTEAFFGQGTRLTVV.

The chain uses TRBV24-1 and TRBJ1-2, with TRBD1 matching 8 bases. The length of the CDR3 is 14 residues. J was trimmed by 4 bases and V by 1 base; bases with no gene match: 1. The V gene's germline CDR1 is KGHDR and CDR2 SFDVKD. CDR3 sequence reads: CATSDLDRGYGYTF. The CDR3 DNA reads TGTGCCACCAGTGATTTAGACAGGGGCTATGGCTACACCTTC.

CDR3 amino acids: CASSLRLAGGGGETQYF. The CDR3 DNA reads TGTGCCAGCAGCTTACGGCTAGCGGGAGGAGGAGGAGAGACCCAGTACTTC. The chain couples TRBV11-3 to TRBJ2-5, with 11 bases aligning to TRBD2. The CDR3 is 17 residues long. J gave up 4 bases and V 2 bases, and 9 bases lay outside the gene matches. CDR1 and CDR2 from the germline V gene are SGHNT and YENEEA.

The rearrangement uses TRBV7-8 and TRBJ1-1; D gene unclear. This CDR3 is 13 amino acids long. The V and J ends lost 1 base and 1 base respectively, with 4 bases between them. Per germline, CDR1 SGHVS and CDR2 FQNEAQ. CDR3 DNA: TGTGCCAGCAGCTTAGTCAGGAACACTGAAGCTTTCTTT. Encoded protein: CASSLVRNTEAFF.

The chain has TRBV6-6 and TRBJ2-1; a weak D match, TRBD1 (6 bases). V shed 5 bases and J shed 5 bases, with 22 bases lying between them. Germline-derived CDR1 and CDR2 are MNHNY and SVGAGI (reference sequence). The CDR3 covers 17 residues. The CDR3 DNA sequence: TGTGCCAGCAGTCCCGGGACACTCCTCAACTCACACAATGAGCAGTTCTTC. Its translation is CASSPGTLLNSHNEQFF.

This clone was seen once. CDR3 residues: CASSFVRDTEAFF. CDR3 coding DNA: TGCGCCAGCAGCTTCGTCAGGGACACTGAAGCTTTCTTT. V usage is TRBV5-1 and J usage is TRBJ1-1, with D possibly being TRBD1 (5 bases). V gave up 2 bases and J gave up 3 bases, with 8 bases separating them. This CDR3 has 13 residues. CDR1 SGHRS and CDR2 YFSETQ come from the germline V gene.

V and J are TRBV7-5 and TRBJ2-1; the D call of TRBD2 is as the table states it, not checked on the DNA. TRBV7-5 is labeled a pseudogene. This CDR3 has 13 residues. The CDR3 spells CARKRGAPNEQFF. CDR3 coding DNA: TGTGCCAGAAAACGGGGGGCCCCCAATGAGCAGTTCTTC.

This clone has ten or more counts. The rearrangement joins TRBV4-3 to TRBJ2-5, with 10 bases identical to TRBD2. This CDR3 has 15 amino acids. The V gene end was trimmed by 6 bases and the J gene end by 1 base; junction bases not matched to a gene: 5. CDR1 is LGHNA and CDR2 is YSLEER in the germline V gene. The chain's CDR3 is CASSLERGGQETQYF. The CDR3 DNA sequence: TGCGCCAGCAGTCTGGAGCGGGGGGGCCAAGAGACCCAGTACTTC.

The gene calls are TRBV19 and TRBJ1-1, with 9 bases aligning to TRBD1. Germline V gives CDR1 LNHDA, CDR2 SQIVND (reference sequence). CDR3 size: 17 residues. V shed 5 bases, J shed 1 base, and the junction held 11 bases outside the gene matches. The DNA of the CDR3 is TGTGCCAGTAGTCCCTCGACAGGGGGTAAGAGGAACACTGAAGCTTTCTTT. Translated: CASSPSTGGKRNTEAFF.

The chain carries TRBV11-1 and TRBJ2-5; 8 bases map to TRBD1. After removal of 1 base from V and 5 bases from J, the junction contained 9 bases not matched to a gene. The CDR3 is 16 amino acids. The germline V gene encodes CDR1 SGHAT and CDR2 FQDESV (reference sequence). This CDR3 is CASSLGDTTGGETQYF. In DNA, the CDR3 is TGTGCCAGCAGCTTAGGGGACACCACAGGGGGGGAGACCCAGTACTTC.

The chain couples TRBV10-3 to TRBJ1-5; TRBD1 aligns across 8 bases. The V gene's germline CDR1 is ENHRY and CDR2 SYGVKD. The J segment lost 2 bases and the V segment lost 6 bases, leaving 3 bases of the junction unmatched. The CDR3 consists of 14 residues. The CDR3 protein is CAIRPDRGNQPQHF. In DNA, the CDR3 is TGTGCCATCAGGCCGGACAGGGGCAATCAGCCCCAGCATTTT.

The chain couples TRBV18 to TRBJ2-3; TRBD1 matches at 8 bases. This CDR3 spans 15 amino acids. Germline V CDR1 and CDR2: KGHSH, LQKENI. V dropped 2 bases and J dropped 1; count of bases not matched to a gene: 2. The CDR3 sequence: CASSPMTGGTDTQYF. CDR3 nucleotides: TGTGCCAGCTCACCAATGACAGGGGGCACAGATACGCAGTATTTT.

This chain joins TRBV6-5 and TRBJ2-5; TRBD1 aligns across 8 bases. This CDR3 spans 15 amino acids. V was pared by 2 bases and J by 2 bases, with 4 bases of the junction left unmatched. Per the germline V gene, CDR1 is MNHEY and CDR2 is SVGAGI. DNA of the CDR3: TGTGCCAGCAGTTACCTGACAGGGGTTCAAGAGACCCAGTACTTC. As protein: CASSYLTGVQETQYF.

The rearrangement links TRBV5-1 to TRBJ1-6, with D unclear. The CDR3 is made up of 13 amino acids. CDR1 is SGHRS, CDR2 YFSETQ, per germline. Trimming cost V 4 bases and J 7 bases, with 9 bases left between them. The CDR3 region has the DNA TGCGCCAGCAGCCCGGACTGGAATTCACCCCTCCACTTT. It encodes CASSPDWNSPLHF.

The chain combines TRBV21-1 with TRBJ1-2; the table assigns TRBD1, which was not confirmed against the DNA. TRBV21-1 is designated a pseudogene. The CDR3 length is 18 residues. CDR3 loop: CASSNTQRGHLHNYGYTF. Written as DNA, the CDR3 is TGTGCCAGCAGCAACACCCAAAGGGGGCACCTACACAACTATGGCTACACCTTC.

Turning to this clone: The sample contains more than one DNA sequence encoding this CDR3. The chain links TRBV19 to TRBJ1-2; 8 nucleotides agree with TRBD1. The V segment lost 1 base and the J segment 8 bases; nucleotides outside the gene matches: 3. This CDR3 region has 13 residues. CDR1 and CDR2 from the germline V gene are LNHDA and SQIVND (reference sequence). The CDR3 DNA sequence: TGTGCCAGTAGTATAGGGGGGACAGGCGGCTACACCTTC. Amino acid sequence: CASSIGGTGGYTF. Full variable domain (remainder filled in from reference TRBV19 and TRBJ1-2): DGGITQSPKYLFRKEGQNVTLSCEQNLNHDAMYWYRQDPGQGLRLIYYSQIVNDFQKGDIAEGYSVSREKKESFPLTVTSAQKNPTAFYLCASSIGGTGGYTFGSGTRLTVV.

CDR3 nucleotide sequence: TGTGCCAGCAGCTTGGATCTGGGACACTTCTCTGGAAACACCATATATTTT. Translating it yields CASSLDLGHFSGNTIYF. The chain uses TRBV5-6 and TRBJ1-3; the D gene is possibly TRBD1 (6 bases). CDR1 is SGHDT, CDR2 YYEEEE, per germline. V was cut by 0 bases and J by 0 bases, with 13 bases left in between. The CDR3 has 17 residues.

The V call is TRBV28, the J call TRBJ1-2, with unresolved D. Trimming left V 3 bases short and J 5 bases short, with 10 bases between. The V gene's germline CDR1 is MDHEN and CDR2 SYDVKM. The CDR3 loop spans 13 amino acids. The CDR3 nucleotides are TGTGCCAGCAGTTTTGTCCCGCGGTATGGCTACACCTTC. Translating it yields CASSFVPRYGYTF.

The J gene is TRBJ2-7, the V gene TRBV6-5, with 10 bases matching TRBD1. The CDR3 covers 14 residues. The germline V gene encodes CDR1 MNHEY and CDR2 SVGAGI. V was clipped by 0 bases and J by 4 bases; unmatched bases: 0. The CDR3 here is CASSYSDRGYEQYF. The CDR3 region has the DNA TGTGCCAGCAGTTACTCGGACAGGGGGTACGAGCAGTACTTC.

This sequence joins TRBV6-6 and TRBJ2-7, with no clear D. This CDR3 contains 17 residues. V was shortened by 5 bases and J by 0 bases, with 20 bases between the two germline ends. CDR1 is MNHNY and CDR2 is SVGAGI in the germline V gene (reference sequence). CDR3 nucleotides: TGTGCCAGCAGTCCCTTGGTGGGTCTGAGGAGCTCCTACGAGCAGTACTTC. Residues: CASSPLVGLRSSYEQYF.

This clone was recorded once. The V and J genes are TRBV5-4 and TRBJ1-2, with 10 bases identical to TRBD1. Germline V gene lookup returns CDR1 SGHNT and CDR2 YYREEE (reference sequence). CDR3 length equals 14 residues. J lost 8 bases, V lost 0 bases, and 4 bases had no gene match. CDR3 amino acids: CASSLATGGGGYTF. The CDR3 coding sequence is TGTGCCAGCAGCTTGGCGACAGGGGGCGGCGGCTACACCTTC.